This is a list of T cell receptor beta chains from one sample in a study of response to subunit inactivated influenza vaccine. TCRdb called the RT-PCR reads again in MiXCR, with one record for every CDR3 protein. This table has roughly 190,000 distinct CDR3 sequences, roughly 12% appearing once. These same records also appear under a second study, on T cells expressing NK-cell markers.

This specimen consisted of CD8+ T cells sorted from PBMCs, obtained 11 to 12 days after vaccination. Every receptor here comes from a man in his forties or fifties who received an inactivated influenza vaccine. Both conserved end residues are part of each CDR3. Fields, in order: clone size, D gene, J gene, V gene, CDR3 protein, CDR3 DNA. D genes are given only for firm matches. Size tells how often a clone was seen (once, few, many) or the class of an expanded clone, and some rows leave it out.

>few|.|TRBJ1-3|TRBV7-6
CASSLGPSGGNTIYF
TGTGCCAGCAGCTTAGGTCCGTCAGGGGGAAACACCATATATTTT
>few|TRBD1|TRBJ2-5|TRBV9
CASSEWTGGLSETQYF
TGTGCCAGCAGCGAATGGACAGGGGGTTTATCAGAGACCCAGTACTTC
>few|.|TRBJ2-1|TRBV28
CASSSLLVEQFF
TGTGCCAGCAGTTCCTTACTAGTTGAGCAGTTCTTC
>many|.|TRBJ2-7|TRBV13
CASSLGRSSYEQYF
TGTGCCAGCAGTTTAGGCAGGAGCTCCTACGAGCAGTACTTC
>.|.|TRBJ2-5|TRBV12-3/TRBV12-4
CASSPRGADETQYF
TGTGCCAGCAGCCCCAGGGGGGCCGACGAGACCCAGTACTTC
>many|.|TRBJ2-5|TRBV3-1
CASSQGIGETQYF
TGTGCCAGCAGCCAAGGGATTGGGGAGACCCAGTACTTC
>many|.|TRBJ1-1|TRBV4-3
CASSQDILNTEAFF
TGCGCCAGCAGCCAAGATATTCTTAACACTGAAGCTTTCTTT
>many|TRBD1|TRBJ2-5|TRBV15
CATSGRQGPQETQYF
TGTGCCACCAGTGGGAGACAGGGCCCCCAAGAGACCCAGTACTTC
>few|TRBD1|TRBJ2-7|TRBV6-1
CASSEGQGFEQYF
TGTGCCAGCAGTGAAGGACAGGGATTCGAGCAGTACTTC
>.|TRBD2|TRBJ2-7|TRBV11-2
CASSPAGLRGLGAYEQYF
TGTGCCAGCAGCCCCGCGGGACTTCGGGGACTAGGGGCCTACGAGCAGTACTTC
>few|.|TRBJ2-3|TRBV5-1
CASSSIAEKSTDTQYF
TGCGCCAGCAGCTCCATAGCGGAAAAAAGCACAGATACGCAGTATTTT
>.|.|TRBJ2-7|TRBV7-9
CASSSDSIFDYEQYF
TGTGCCAGCAGCTCCGACAGTATATTTGACTACGAGCAGTACTTC
>.|TRBD1|TRBJ1-1|TRBV10-3
CAISEGTGLAEAFF
TGTGCCATCAGTGAAGGGACAGGGCTTGCTGAAGCTTTCTTT
>.|TRBD1|TRBJ2-6|TRBV4-3
CASSRAPGQGDRAGANVLTF
TGCGCCAGCAGCCGGGCGCCGGGACAGGGGGATAGGGCTGGGGCCAACGTCCTGACTTTC
>few|.|TRBJ2-3|TRBV7-6
CASRGDGSPDTQYF
TGTGCCAGCAGGGGGGACGGATCCCCAGATACGCAGTATTTT
>many|TRBD1|TRBJ2-7|TRBV4-3
CASSPDRGVSEQYF
TGCGCCAGCAGCCCCGACAGGGGGGTGAGCGAGCAGTACTTC
>few|.|TRBJ2-7|TRBV7-8
CASSAGTTVGEQYF
TGTGCCAGCAGCGCCGGGACCACTGTCGGCGAGCAGTACTTC
>few|.|TRBJ2-1|TRBV14
CASSQEDSAGYNEQFF
TGTGCCAGCAGCCAAGAGGATAGCGCTGGGTACAATGAGCAGTTCTTC